A single sample gave rise to the 25 T cell receptor beta chains below, sequenced in a study of cytomegalovirus exposure and HLA in healthy donors. The PCR was carried out with 60 Vbeta primers and 13 Jbeta primers. TCRdb keeps only in-frame clones here, not all; method: immunoSEQ multiplex PCR. The table records roughly 20,000 clones, less than 85% of them present only once. Sequenced material: PBMCs. These receptors all stem from a human donor in good health.

This chain uses TRBV5-1 with TRBJ1-1; D might be TRBD1 (5 bases). The CDR3 spans 14 residues. Germline CDR1 reads SGHRS; CDR2 reads YFSETQ. V lost 2 bases to trimming and J lost 5 bases, with 13 bases between them. CDR3 nucleotides: TGCGCCAGCAGCTTCCTAACAGGAGGGACTGAAGCTTTCTTT. Translating gives CASSFLTGGTEAFF.

The gene calls are TRBV19 and TRBJ1-3; D unresolved. V was trimmed by 4 bases and J by 4 bases, leaving 17 bases between them. CDR3 length equals 16 residues. Germline lookup yields CDR1 LNHDA and CDR2 SQIVND (reference sequence). The CDR3 sequence: CASSKLPGPKGNTIYF. The CDR3 DNA follows: TGTGCCAGTAGTAAACTCCCAGGCCCTAAAGGAAACACCATATATTTT.

This clone was seen a handful of times. The J gene is TRBJ1-1, the V gene TRBV5-4; D is unclear. Germline V CDR1 and CDR2: SGHNT, YYREEE (reference sequence). Trimming shortened V by 6 bases and J by 4 bases, and 16 bases separated the two germline ends. This CDR3 is 14 amino acids long. Written as DNA, the CDR3 is TGTGCCAGCACCCAAATCCTAGGCGTCACTGAAGCTTTCTTT. Amino acids: CASTQILGVTEAFF.

CDR3 region: CASSQSALNEQFF. CDR3 coding DNA: TGCGCCAGCAGCCAGAGCGCCCTCAATGAGCAGTTCTTC. The rearrangement links TRBV4-1 to TRBJ2-1; D is undetermined. The V gene's germline CDR1 is MGHRA and CDR2 YSYEKL. This CDR3 comprises 13 residues. V lost 3 bases to trimming and J lost 6 bases, with 9 bases between them.

J is TRBJ2-3 and V is TRBV7-9, with a possible D match to TRBD1 (6 bases). The CDR3 runs to 12 residues. Trimming cost V 4 bases and J 7 bases, with 9 bases left between them. Germline assignment: CDR1 SEHNR and CDR2 FQNEAQ (reference sequence). The CDR3, as DNA: TGTGCCAGCAGCTGGACAGAGTATACGCAGTATTTT. Encoded protein: CASSWTEYTQYF.

V and J are TRBV11-2 and TRBJ1-1; D is unclear. Germline V gene data show CDR1 as SGHAT and CDR2 as FQNNGV. V was clipped by 6 bases and J by 3 bases, with 11 bases between them. This CDR3 spans 13 amino acids. In DNA form, the CDR3 reads TGTGCCAGCAGTCTGAGCTGGTACACTGAAGCTTTCTTT. Its protein product is CASSLSWYTEAFF.

CDR3 in DNA: TGTGCCAGCAGCTGGGCCCTCAGGGGCCCCGAGATTTTCCCATTCTACACCTTC. It is translated as CASSWALRGPEIFPFYTF. The chain uses TRBV5-6 and TRBJ1-2, with D maybe TRBD1 (6 bases). Trimming took off 3 bases at V and 10 bases at J, with 31 bases between the two ends. This CDR3 is 18 amino acids long. Germline V lookup: CDR1 SGHDT, CDR2 YYEEEE.

The J gene is TRBJ2-3, the V gene TRBV30; possible D gene TRBD2, 5 bases. The V end was cut by 5 bases, the J end by 4 bases, with 13 bases between. The CDR3 spans 13 residues. Germline CDR1 and CDR2: GTSNPN and SVGIG (reference sequence). CDR3 DNA sequence: TGTGCCTGGGAGCGGTCCGGCGCAGATACGCAGTATTTT. This sequence encodes CAWERSGADTQYF.

The chain combines TRBV5-1 with TRBJ2-2; 11 nucleotides align to TRBD2. The CDR3 consists of 14 residues. Losses at the gene ends were 4 bases for V and 9 bases for J; bases not matched to a gene: 5. CDR1 and CDR2 (germline): SGHRS, YFSETQ. CDR3 DNA sequence: TGCGCCAGCAGCCCGACTAGCGGGACCTGGGAGCTGTTTTTT. Protein sequence: CASSPTSGTWELFF. The full variable domain, its missing parts supplied by reference TRBV5-1 and TRBJ2-2, is KAGVTQTPRYLIKTRGQQVTLSCSPISGHRSVSWYQQTPGQGLQFLFEYFSETQRNKGNFPGRFSGRQFSNSRSEMNVSTLELGDSALYLCASSPTSGTWELFFGEGSRLTVL.

The chain has TRBV29-1 and TRBJ2-5; D is possibly TRBD1 (5 bases). Per the germline V gene, CDR1 is SQVTM and CDR2 is ANQGSEA. This CDR3 is built from 12 residues. Deletions cut 8 bases from V and 4 bases from J, with 14 bases between. The CDR3 protein is CSLVQGGETQYF. The CDR3, as DNA: TGCAGCCTTGTGCAGGGCGGAGAGACCCAGTACTTC.

This clone was observed a handful of times. The V and J genes are TRBV5-6 and TRBJ1-1; no reliable D call. Germline V gene data show CDR1 as SGHDT and CDR2 as YYEEEE. This CDR3 contains 12 residues. V lost 5 bases and J 4 bases, leaving 9 bases between the germline ends. CDR3 nucleotides: TGTGCCAGCAGTACTTTTCCCACTGAAGCTTTCTTT. This codes for CASSTFPTEAFF.

This clone was found once. The chain is built from TRBV19 and TRBJ2-1; 8 bases match TRBD1. The CDR3 extends over 14 amino acids. V gave up 10 bases and J gave up 0 bases; unmatched junction bases: 5. Germline CDR1 and CDR2: LNHDA and SQIVND (reference sequence). CDR3 nucleotide sequence: TGTGCCACCGGACAGGGCCGCTCCTACAATGAGCAGTTCTTC. Translating gives CATGQGRSYNEQFF.

V usage is TRBV18 and J usage is TRBJ2-7; TRBD1 matches at 7 bases. The CDR3 is 14 amino acids. V lost 3 bases, J lost 2 bases, and 4 bases stayed unmatched. Germline lookup yields CDR1 KGHSH and CDR2 LQKENI. CDR3 region: CASSPGTATYEQYF. DNA for the CDR3: TGTGCCAGCTCACCCGGGACAGCAACCTACGAGCAGTACTTC.

The chain carries TRBV7-9 and TRBJ2-2; TRBD1 agrees at 12 bases. The J segment lost 8 bases and the V segment lost 5 bases, leaving 6 bases of the junction unmatched. The CDR3 runs 15 residues. Germline CDR1 reads SEHNR; CDR2 reads FQNEAQ (reference sequence). CDR3 residues: CASSEGQGARGELFF. The CDR3 nucleotides read TGTGCCAGCAGCGAGGGACAGGGGGCAAGGGGGGAGCTGTTTTTT. The complete variable domain, with remaining parts taken from reference TRBV7-9 and TRBJ2-2, reads DTGVSQNPRHKITKRGQNVTFRCDPISEHNRLYWYRQTLGQGPEFLTYFQNEAQLEKSRLLSDRFSAERPKGSFSTLEIQRTEQGDSAMYLCASSEGQGARGELFFGEGSRLTVL.

This clone appeared once. This rearrangement joins TRBV12-5 to TRBJ2-1; D remains ambiguous. The CDR3 totals 14 residues. Trimming took 6 bases from V and 1 from J, leaving 10 bases between them. Germline values: CDR1 LGHNT, CDR2 FRNRAP. Written as DNA, the CDR3 is TGTGCTAGTGGCCTTCCCGAGTCCTACAATGAGCAGTTCTTC. Residues: CASGLPESYNEQFF.

The rearrangement links TRBV5-1 to TRBJ1-4; 11 positions agree with TRBD1. The CDR3 has 17 residues. The V gene end was trimmed by 4 bases and the J gene end by 0 bases; junction bases not matched to a gene: 5. Germline CDR1 and CDR2: SGHRS and YFSETQ. Here the CDR3 DNA reads TGCGCCAGCAGCGCCGGACAGGGGGCCTCAACTAATGAAAAACTGTTTTTT. This encodes CASSAGQGASTNEKLFF.

The chain links TRBV5-4 to TRBJ2-1; 8 nucleotides align to TRBD2. CDR1 SGHNT and CDR2 YYREEE come from the germline V gene (reference sequence). The CDR3 has 16 amino acids. V was pared by 4 bases and J by 7 bases, with 13 bases of the junction left unmatched. The CDR3 DNA sequence: TGTGCCAGCAGCCCAACAGTAACGGGGGGGCGGAATGAGCAGTTCTTC. It specifies CASSPTVTGGRNEQFF. Together with reference TRBV5-4 and TRBJ2-1, the CDR3 gives the full variable domain: ETGVTQSPTHLIKTRGQQVTLRCSSQSGHNTVSWYQQALGQGPQFIFQYYREEENGRGNFPPRFSGLQFPNYSSELNVNALELDDSALYLCASSPTVTGGRNEQFFGPGTRLTVL.

This chain connects TRBV25-1 to TRBJ2-7, with a tentative D call TRBD1 (6 bases). The CDR3 is 15 residues long. Trimming pared 2 bases from V and 2 bases from J, leaving 13 bases between. From germline, CDR1 is MGHDK and CDR2 SYGVNS. The CDR3 DNA sequence: TGTGCCAGCAGTGAAGGTCCGGACAGTACCTACGAGCAGTACTTC. This encodes CASSEGPDSTYEQYF.

The gene calls are TRBV6-5 and TRBJ1-2; D ambiguous. Trimming took off 2 bases at V and 4 bases at J, with 8 bases between the two ends. The CDR3 runs 13 residues. Germline CDR1 reads MNHEY; CDR2 reads SVGAGI. This CDR3 is CASSYAETYGYTF. The CDR3 coding sequence is TGTGCCAGCAGTTACGCAGAAACCTATGGCTACACCTTC.

V usage is TRBV5-6 and J usage is TRBJ2-3; D may be TRBD1 (6 bases). The CDR3 has 14 residues. Trimming removed 7 bases from V and 5 bases from J, with 17 bases in between. Germline V lookup: CDR1 SGHDT, CDR2 YYEEEE. The CDR3 DNA reads as TGTGCCAGCGCGTCTCTGGGGGCGGAAGATACGCAGTATTTT. Protein sequence: CASASLGAEDTQYF.

A single count supports this clone. CDR3 sequence: CASRGGPIQETQYF. Written as DNA, the CDR3 is TGTGCCAGCAGGGGGGGACCAATCCAAGAGACCCAGTACTTC. This chain links TRBV2 with TRBJ2-5; D perhaps matches TRBD2 (6 bases). The germline V gene has CDR1 SNHLY and CDR2 FYNNEI. The length of the CDR3 is 14 residues. Trimming left V 6 bases short and J 1 base short, with 12 bases between.

The V gene is TRBV6-5, the J gene TRBJ1-1; tentative D call: TRBD1 (6 bases). CDR1 is MNHEY, CDR2 SVGAGI, per germline. V was shortened by 8 bases and J by 4 bases, with 14 bases between the two germline ends. The CDR3 is 13 residues long. CDR3 in DNA: TGTGCCAGCCCCCGCCAGGGGACCACTGAAGCTTTCTTT. Amino acid sequence: CASPRQGTTEAFF.

The CDR3: CASSEGQETQYF. CDR3 sequence (DNA): TGTGCCAGCAGCGAGGGTCAAGAGACCCAGTACTTC. The chain employs TRBV11-2 and TRBJ2-5; TRBD2 might be the D (5 bases). The CDR3 contains 12 residues. CDR1 is SGHAT and CDR2 is FQNNGV in the germline V gene. V dropped 5 bases and J dropped 2 bases, with 6 bases sitting between them.

The chain employs TRBV5-1 and TRBJ2-5; D not certain. The end of the DNA fits TRBJ2-7 better, so the J call may be wrong. Germline V gene sequence: CDR1 SGHRS, CDR2 YFSETQ. There are 13 residues in the CDR3. The CDR3 nucleotides read TGCGCCAGCAGCTTACAGAACCCCTACGAGCAGTACTTC. Its translation: CASSLQNPYEQYF.

The chain employs TRBV18 and TRBJ1-2; D call uncertain. V shed 3 bases and J shed 4 bases, with 12 bases lying between them. The CDR3 runs to 14 residues. Per the germline V gene, CDR1 is KGHSH and CDR2 is LQKENI. CDR3 sequence (DNA): TGTGCCAGCTCACCTCCGGGTTCCATCTATGGCTACACCTTC. Residues: CASSPPGSIYGYTF.